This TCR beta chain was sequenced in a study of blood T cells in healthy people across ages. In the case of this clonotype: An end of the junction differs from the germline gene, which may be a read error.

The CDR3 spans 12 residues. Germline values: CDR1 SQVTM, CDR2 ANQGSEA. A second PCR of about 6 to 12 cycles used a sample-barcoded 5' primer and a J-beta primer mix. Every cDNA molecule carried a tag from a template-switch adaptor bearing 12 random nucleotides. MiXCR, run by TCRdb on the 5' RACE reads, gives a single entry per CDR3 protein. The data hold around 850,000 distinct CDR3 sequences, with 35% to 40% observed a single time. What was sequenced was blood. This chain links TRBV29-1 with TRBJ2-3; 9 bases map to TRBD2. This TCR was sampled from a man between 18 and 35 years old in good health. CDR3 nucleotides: TGCTGCGTTGAGGTAGCGGGAGAGACGCAGTATTTT. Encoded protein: CCVEVAGETQYF.